This T cell receptor delta chain was retrieved from a study of Vδ1+ human thymocytes. Broader study findings: Highly polyclonal TRG and TRD repertoires with Gaussian CDR3 length distributions appeared in thymus. TRG sequences recurred across donors, whereas TRD sequences stayed essentially private.

Germline lookup yields CDR1 TSWWSYY and CDR2 QGS. Losses at the gene ends were 2 bases for V and 0 bases for J; bases not matched to a gene: 32. This CDR3 spans 26 amino acids. A word on this clone: Its specificity is unknown.

The template was reverse-transcribed extracted RNA. Pooled V-gene forward primers with one constant-region reverse primer generated the CDR3 amplicons by multiplex PCR. TCRdb re-called clones from the multiplex PCR reads using CATT. There are about 54,000 delta-chain clones in the sample; more than 15% occur only once, and roughly 0.46% lies in the top ten. This TCR was sampled from a boy in the first two years of life who had congenital heart surgery. This chain uses TRDV1 with TRDJ1; TRDD3 agrees at 11 bases. Input material: Vdelta1+ gamma-delta thymocytes from the thymus. The subset was: FACS-sorted CD3+ TCRalphabeta- TCRVdelta1+ TCRVdelta2- thymocytes. CDR3 DNA sequence: TGTGCTCTTGGGGAAAGAATGGAATCCGGTGGTCTGTACTGGGGGATAGGGGGGGTTTACACCGATAAACTCATCTTT. As protein: CALGERMESGGLYWGIGGVYTDKLIF.